The 9 T cell receptor beta chains listed next were all sequenced from one sample in a study of CD8 T cells in ankylosing spondylitis. TCRdb ran MiXCR on the 5' RACE reads and lists one entry per CDR3 protein. Of more than 30,000 distinct CDR3 sequences in the sample, about an eighth are singletons; the top ten hold more than 25%. The sample was synovial fluid, either unsorted or a sorted T cell fraction (not recorded which). These receptors were taken from a male donor with ankylosing spondylitis.

This clonotype was recorded many times. At one boundary the junction diverges from the germline segment, which might be a read error. V and J are TRBV27 and TRBJ1-4; 8 bases fit TRBD1. Germline CDR1 and CDR2: MNHEY and SMNVEV (reference sequence). The CDR3 is 14 residues long. CDR3 protein: CASSSYKTGVALIF. CDR3 coding DNA: TGTGCCAGCAGTTCCTACAAGACAGGGGTGGCCCTTATTTTT.

This clonotype has ten or more counts. This chain connects TRBV28 to TRBJ1-1; D uncertain. This CDR3 has 12 amino acids. The V gene's germline CDR1 is MDHEN and CDR2 SYDVKM. V gave up 5 bases and J gave up 3 bases, with 7 bases separating them. The CDR3 protein is CASSREYTEAFF. The CDR3 DNA follows: TGTGCCAGCAGTCGGGAGTACACTGAAGCTTTCTTT.

V usage is TRBV6-1 and J usage is TRBJ2-7, with TRBD2 identical over 7 bases. V lost 10 bases and J lost 2; bases outside the gene matches: 8. CDR3 length equals 13 residues. CDR1 and CDR2 (germline): MNHNS, SASEGT. In nucleotides, the CDR3 is TGTGCCACTTCACTAGCGCCCGCCTACGAGCAGTACTTC. Residues: CATSLAPAYEQYF.

The sample holds a few counts of this clonotype. V usage is TRBV3-1 and J usage is TRBJ1-5; D not certain. CDR3 length: 17 amino acids. Germline assignment: CDR1 LGHDT and CDR2 YNNKEL (reference sequence). V was cut by 1 base and J by 2 bases, with 15 bases left in between. CDR3 DNA: TGTGCCAGCAGCCAAGGTATAGAGGCCGGGGGCAATCAGCCCCAGCATTTT. Residues: CASSQGIEAGGNQPQHF.

This clonotype has ten or more counts. The chain recombines TRBV6-1 with TRBJ2-6; a weak D match, TRBD2 (5 bases). The CDR3 spans 15 residues. Trimming removed 3 bases at V and 3 bases at J, with 9 bases between. Germline CDR1 and CDR2: MNHNS and SASEGT. CDR3 coding DNA: TGTGCCAGCAGTGACGAGGGAGATGGGGCCAACGTCCTGACTTTC. Translating gives CASSDEGDGANVLTF.

This chain links TRBV28 with TRBJ2-4; D gene unclear. V was cut by 8 bases and J by 4 bases, with 12 bases left in between. CDR1 and CDR2 (germline): MDHEN, SYDVKM. The CDR3 loop spans 13 amino acids. In DNA, the CDR3 is TGTGCCAGCTCTCCTTGGCGGAAAAACATTCAGTACTTC. This translates into CASSPWRKNIQYF.

This clonotype appeared many times. Here the CDR3 DNA reads TGTGCCACCGCCGGGGGAGACTACAATGAGCAGTTCTTC. Protein product: CATAGGDYNEQFF. J is TRBJ2-1 and V is TRBV27, with D possibly matching TRBD2 (6 bases). Germline assignment: CDR1 MNHEY and CDR2 SMNVEV (reference sequence). CDR3 size: 13 residues. V was clipped by 10 bases and J by 3 bases, with 13 bases between them.

This clonotype has just a few counts. This rearrangement joins TRBV28 to TRBJ2-7; 9 bases fit TRBD1. V lost 7 bases to trimming and J lost 3 bases; unmatched junction nucleotides: 4. Germline assignment: CDR1 MDHEN and CDR2 SYDVKM. CDR3 length: 13 residues. The CDR3 sequence: CASNRDRDYEQYF. The CDR3 DNA is TGTGCCAGCAATAGGGACAGGGACTACGAGCAGTACTTC.

The chain recombines TRBV6-1 with TRBJ1-2; D unclear. This CDR3 is 12 amino acids long. Germline V CDR1 and CDR2: MNHNS, SASEGT. The V end was cut by 2 bases, the J end by 6 bases, with 7 bases between. The CDR3 coding sequence is TGTGCCAGCAGTGAATCCTGGGATGGCTACACCTTC. Amino acid sequence: CASSESWDGYTF.